This T cell receptor (beta chain) was documented in a study of radiotherapy plus CTLA-4 blockade in lung cancer. A remark on this clone: Its antigen is undetermined.

TCRdb keeps only in-frame clones here, not all; method: immunoSEQ multiplex PCR. The table includes about 72,000 clones, 78% detected once. Study-wide results and caveats: Expansion in blood of tumor-derived TCR clones was seen after radiotherapy plus ipilimumab.

The CDR3 is 14 amino acids. The germline gives CDR1 LGHNA, CDR2 YSLEER. The V and J ends lost 4 bases and 0 bases respectively, with 7 bases between them. The starting material was peripheral blood, obtained from a patient treated with radiotherapy plus ipilimumab. J is TRBJ1-5 and V is TRBV4-3; D remains ambiguous. The receptor's source is a human donor with non-small cell lung cancer who had a complete response to radiotherapy plus ipilimumab. CDR3 DNA: TGCGCCAGCAGCCCGACACTTAGCAATCAGCCCCAGCATTTT. Translation: CASSPTLSNQPQHF.